Sequencing of this T cell receptor beta chain was carried out in a study of beta chain features in type 1 diabetes. General observations from the study: The study found that naive, central memory and Treg TCRB repertoires appeared more similar in patients than in healthy donors. Shortening that was moderate but significant affected the TCRB CDR3s of Type 1 diabetes patients in all four CD4+ subsets.

Per donor, one heparinised blood draw averaged about 100 mL. Notes on this clone: Antigen specificity is unknown.

The study reverse transcribed the entire isolated RNA, so it sequenced expressed TCRB transcripts. Assay used: immunoSEQ multiplex PCR; TCRdb lists only in-frame clones, some missing. The table has about 150,000 clones, roughly 10% seen once; the top ten hold about 1.9%. J was trimmed by 6 bases and V by 3 bases; bases with no gene match: 4. Germline V gene sequence: CDR1 SGHDT, CDR2 YYEEEE. The CDR3 is made up of 14 amino acids. The source material was central memory CD4+ T cells from blood. The receptor was derived from a man aged 18 to 30 in good health. V gene TRBV5-6 combines with J gene TRBJ2-5; 11 nucleotides align to TRBD2. The CDR3 spells CASSYTSGGKTQYF. CDR3 bases: TGTGCCAGCAGCTATACTAGCGGGGGCAAGACCCAGTACTTC.